This TCR beta chain was identified in a study of OX40 agonist ivuxolimab in advanced cancers. Clones were sequenced by immunoSEQ multiplex PCR, and TCRdb holds only the in-frame ones, with some missing. Of approximately 19,000 clones in the sample, 70% to 90% were seen once. CDR1 and CDR2 from the germline V gene are LNHDA and SQIVND (reference sequence). This CDR3 comprises 15 residues. The V and J ends lost 8 bases and 9 bases respectively, with 23 bases between them. Turning to this clone: Its antigen remains unidentified.

Study findings and constraints: Some nonresponders also had low normalized T-cell clonal expansion. At 0.1 to 3.0 mg/kg, CD4+ and CD8+ blood T cells expanded clonally by week 6. Averaged across samples, CD8+ T cells carried more expanded clones than CD4+ did.

The chain joins TRBV19 to TRBJ1-5, with a possible D match to TRBD1 (5 bases). Sequencing was performed on CD4+ or CD8+ T cells sorted from blood, taken in a trial of the OX40 agonist ivuxolimab. The sequence was collected from an adult with an advanced solid tumor such as melanoma, head and neck, liver or kidney cancer. The CDR3 reads CASQEGRSLLRPQHF. The CDR3 DNA reads as TGTGCCAGTCAGGAGGGGCGGAGCCTACTGCGGCCCCAGCATTTT. The whole variable domain, filled in from reference TRBV19 and TRBJ1-5, reads DGGITQSPKYLFRKEGQNVTLSCEQNLNHDAMYWYRQDPGQGLRLIYYSQIVNDFQKGDIAEGYSVSREKKESFPLTVTSAQKNPTAFYLCASQEGRSLLRPQHFGDGTRLSIL.